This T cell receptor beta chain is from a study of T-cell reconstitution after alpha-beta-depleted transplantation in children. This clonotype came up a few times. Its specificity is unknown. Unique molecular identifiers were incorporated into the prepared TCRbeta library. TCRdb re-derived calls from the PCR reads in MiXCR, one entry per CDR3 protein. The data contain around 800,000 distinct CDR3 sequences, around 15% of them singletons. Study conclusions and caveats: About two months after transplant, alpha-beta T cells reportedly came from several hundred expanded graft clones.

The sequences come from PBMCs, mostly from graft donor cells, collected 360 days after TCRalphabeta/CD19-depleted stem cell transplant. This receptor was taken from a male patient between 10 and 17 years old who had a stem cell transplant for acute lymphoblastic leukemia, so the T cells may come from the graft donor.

The CDR3 coding sequence is TGCAGTGCTATGACAGGGGATAGCTCCTACGAGCAGTACTTC. This translates into CSAMTGDSSYEQYF. The rearrangement joins TRBV20-1 to TRBJ2-7, with 8 bases lining up with TRBD1. Germline-derived CDR1 and CDR2 are DFQATT and SNEGSKA (reference sequence). Trimming removed 4 bases from V and 0 bases from J; junction bases left unmatched: 5. The CDR3 contains 14 residues.